This entry concerns a single T cell receptor beta chain. The antigen remains unidentified. These data are taken from a study of shared clonotypes between healthy human individuals. Study results and caveats: Compared with clonotypes that all four donors shared, non-shared clonotypes had lower generation probabilities.

Deep-level settings were used for running the assay. In the study's own analysis: As immunoSEQ supplied junction-only sequences (without quality scores), filtering differed. Here immunoSEQ multiplex PCR was the method, and the copy in TCRdb shows in-frame clones only, minus some. V, J and clone size reflect that table, while D and trimming were determined from the DNA. The sample holds 2 million to 2.5 million clones, approximately 93% seen once. The receptor was derived from a man aged 18 to 29 in good health. Some clones in this sample may be carry-over from other donors' samples. The source material was naive CD4+ T cells from PBMCs. Subset in this sample: CD45RA+ positively selected.

CDR3: CASSLAGVTGATGELFF. The CDR3 nucleotides read TGCGCCAGCAGCTTGGCTGGCGTGACAGGGGCCACCGGGGAGCTGTTTTTT. The chain uses TRBV5-1 and TRBJ2-2; TRBD1 matches at 8 bases. The CDR3 is 17 amino acids. Trimming at V came to 0 bases and at J to 4 bases, leaving 8 bases not matched to a gene. CDR1 SGHRS and CDR2 YFSETQ come from the germline V gene. Drawing the rest from reference TRBV5-1 and TRBJ2-2, the complete variable domain is KAGVTQTPRYLIKTRGQQVTLSCSPISGHRSVSWYQQTPGQGLQFLFEYFSETQRNKGNFPGRFSGRQFSNSRSEMNVSTLELGDSALYLCASSLAGVTGATGELFFGEGSRLTVL.